This is a list of T cell receptor beta chains from one sample in a study of molecular identifiers for immune sequencing clone quantification. One entry per CDR3 protein results from TCRdb running MiXCR on the PCR reads. The sample consists of fewer than 25,000 distinct CDR3 sequences, roughly 17% of them appearing once. Sequencing was done on a sample of naive CD8+ T cells from blood, with Jurkat cell RNA spiked in. The source is a human donor in good health. Some libraries in this study had Jurkat cell RNA spiked in. Both conserved end residues are part of each CDR3. The order of the fields is V gene, D gene, J gene, clone size, CDR3 protein, CDR3 DNA. A D gene is named only where the DNA matches it firmly. The listing skips clone size in some rows; elsewhere it reads once, few, many or a size class.

V gene: TRBV3-1
D gene: -
J gene: TRBJ2-2
clone size: many
CDR3 protein: CASSQAGTGELFF
CDR3 DNA: TGTGCCAGCAGCCAAGCAGGCACCGGGGAGCTGTTTTTT

V gene: TRBV12-3/TRBV12-4
D gene: -
J gene: TRBJ2-2
clone size: many
CDR3 protein: CASSLVQGTTGELFF
CDR3 DNA: TGTGCCAGCAGTTTGGTCCAGGGAACCACCGGGGAGCTGTTTTTT

V gene: TRBV19
D gene: -
J gene: TRBJ2-7
clone size: medium-sized
CDR3 protein: CASSSGPAYEQYF
CDR3 DNA: TGTGCCAGTAGTAGTGGGCCAGCCTACGAGCAGTACTTC

V gene: TRBV5-3
D gene: -
J gene: TRBJ2-3
clone size: many
CDR3 protein: CASSFQGHGTDTQYF
CDR3 DNA: TGTGCCAGCAGCTTTCAGGGTCATGGGACAGATACGCAGTATTTT

V gene: TRBV7-9
D gene: TRBD1
J gene: TRBJ1-1
clone size: many
CDR3 protein: CASSFPPVRGQGTMNTEAFF
CDR3 DNA: TGTGCCAGCAGCTTTCCCCCAGTCCGGGGACAGGGGACTATGAACACTGAAGCTTTCTTT

V gene: TRBV3-2
D gene: -
J gene: TRBJ1-1
clone size: many
CDR3 protein: CASRARAGINTEAFF
CDR3 DNA: TGTGCCAGCAGGGCCCGGGCAGGCATTAACACTGAAGCTTTCTTT

V gene: TRBV7-3
D gene: -
J gene: TRBJ2-2
clone size: many
CDR3 protein: CASSSTNTGELFF
CDR3 DNA: TGTGCCAGCAGCTCTACGAACACCGGGGAGCTGTTTTTT

V gene: TRBV27
D gene: -
J gene: TRBJ1-1
clone size: many
CDR3 protein: CASSPGVGGWTEAFF
CDR3 DNA: TGTGCCAGCAGTCCGGGGGTGGGGGGTTGGACTGAAGCTTTCTTT

V gene: TRBV4-2
D gene: -
J gene: TRBJ2-2
clone size: many
CDR3 protein: CASSPSLSDTGELFF
CDR3 DNA: TGTGCCAGCAGCCCGTCCCTTAGTGATACCGGGGAGCTGTTTTTT

V gene: TRBV6-2/TRBV6-3
D gene: -
J gene: TRBJ2-3
clone size: many
CDR3 protein: CASSYSKDYQDTQYF
CDR3 DNA: TGTGCCAGCAGTTACTCGAAAGACTACCAAGATACGCAGTATTTT

V gene: TRBV5-5
D gene: TRBD1
J gene: TRBJ2-4
clone size: many
CDR3 protein: CASSIAGTAYAKNIQYF
CDR3 DNA: TGTGCCAGCAGCATTGCCGGGACAGCTTACGCCAAAAACATTCAGTACTTC

V gene: TRBV12-3/TRBV12-4
D gene: TRBD2
J gene: TRBJ2-2
clone size: few
CDR3 protein: CASRGLAGGIGAGELFF
CDR3 DNA: TGTGCCAGCAGGGGACTAGCGGGGGGGATAGGGGCCGGGGAGCTGTTTTTT

V gene: TRBV5-1
D gene: -
J gene: TRBJ2-1
clone size: many
CDR3 protein: CASSLTGGGQFF
CDR3 DNA: TGCGCCAGCAGCTTGACAGGAGGAGGGCAGTTCTTC

V gene: TRBV7-9
D gene: TRBD1
J gene: TRBJ1-1
clone size: many
CDR3 protein: CASSPFPGQENTEAFF
CDR3 DNA: TGTGCCAGCAGCCCGTTTCCGGGACAGGAGAACACTGAAGCTTTCTTT

V gene: TRBV19
D gene: TRBD2
J gene: TRBJ2-3
clone size: many
CDR3 protein: CASSPPEGTSGASTDTQYF
CDR3 DNA: TGTGCCAGTAGCCCTCCGGAGGGGACTAGCGGAGCTAGCACAGATACGCAGTATTTT

V gene: TRBV29-1
D gene: -
J gene: TRBJ1-1
clone size: medium-sized
CDR3 protein: CSVEEPRPQNTEAFF
CDR3 DNA: TGCAGCGTTGAAGAACCCCGACCCCAGAACACTGAAGCTTTCTTT

V gene: TRBV20-1
D gene: TRBD2
J gene: TRBJ2-3
clone size: many
CDR3 protein: CSARDPLAGGPSTDTQYF
CDR3 DNA: TGCAGTGCTAGAGATCCACTAGCGGGAGGCCCTAGCACAGATACGCAGTATTTT

V gene: TRBV28
D gene: -
J gene: TRBJ1-6
clone size: many
CDR3 protein: CATQLMGLSYYNSPLHF
CDR3 DNA: TGTGCCACCCAGCTTATGGGACTCTCATACTATAATTCACCCCTCCACTTT

V gene: TRBV6-5
D gene: -
J gene: TRBJ1-1
clone size: many
CDR3 protein: CASSYEPKLNTEAFF
CDR3 DNA: TGTGCCAGCAGTTACGAACCTAAACTGAACACTGAAGCTTTCTTT

V gene: TRBV29-1
D gene: TRBD2
J gene: TRBJ2-1
clone size: many
CDR3 protein: CSVAGSSGLNEQFF
CDR3 DNA: TGCAGCGTTGCCGGGTCTAGCGGCCTGAATGAGCAGTTCTTC

V gene: TRBV4-1
D gene: -
J gene: TRBJ2-5
clone size: -
CDR3 protein: CASSQEGTERFETQYF
CDR3 DNA: TGCGCCAGCAGCCAAGAAGGGACGGAGCGGTTTGAGACCCAGTACTTC

V gene: TRBV6-5
D gene: TRBD1
J gene: TRBJ2-5
clone size: many
CDR3 protein: CASSIIGQAQETQYF
CDR3 DNA: TGTGCCAGCAGTATCATCGGACAGGCGCAAGAGACCCAGTACTTC

V gene: TRBV7-6
D gene: -
J gene: TRBJ2-3
clone size: many
CDR3 protein: CASSLVWGSDTQYF
CDR3 DNA: TGTGCCAGCAGCTTAGTGTGGGGATCGGATACGCAGTATTTT

V gene: TRBV20-1
D gene: -
J gene: TRBJ1-4
clone size: many
CDR3 protein: CSARDPLGGYEKLFF
CDR3 DNA: TGCAGTGCTAGAGATCCCCTGGGGGGGTATGAAAAACTGTTTTTT

V gene: TRBV20-1
D gene: TRBD2
J gene: TRBJ2-1
clone size: many
CDR3 protein: CSANIPGLEIPTSNEQFF
CDR3 DNA: TGCAGTGCAAACATTCCGGGACTAGAGATTCCTACGTCCAATGAGCAGTTCTTC

V gene: TRBV28
D gene: -
J gene: TRBJ2-3
clone size: -
CDR3 protein: CASSPGTVGADTQYF
CDR3 DNA: TGTGCCAGCAGTCCCGGGACGGTGGGCGCAGATACGCAGTATTTT

V gene: TRBV5-1
D gene: -
J gene: TRBJ1-1
clone size: many
CDR3 protein: CASSWMTAMNTEAFF
CDR3 DNA: TGCGCCAGCAGCTGGATGACAGCTATGAACACTGAAGCTTTCTTT

V gene: TRBV29-1
D gene: -
J gene: TRBJ2-7
clone size: medium-sized
CDR3 protein: CSVVPARGSYEQYF
CDR3 DNA: TGCAGCGTTGTGCCTGCTCGGGGGTCCTACGAGCAGTACTTC

V gene: TRBV30
D gene: -
J gene: TRBJ2-2
clone size: many
CDR3 protein: CAWSVLGPGTGELFF
CDR3 DNA: TGTGCCTGGAGTGTACTGGGGCCAGGCACCGGGGAGCTGTTTTTT

V gene: TRBV11-2
D gene: -
J gene: TRBJ1-4
clone size: many
CDR3 protein: CASSAYIATNEKLFF
CDR3 DNA: TGTGCCAGCAGCGCCTACATTGCAACTAATGAAAAACTGTTTTTT

V gene: TRBV3-1
D gene: -
J gene: TRBJ1-1
clone size: -
CDR3 protein: CASSQDPGHNTEAFF
CDR3 DNA: TGTGCCAGCAGCCAAGATCCGGGACACAACACTGAAGCTTTCTTT

V gene: TRBV5-1
D gene: -
J gene: TRBJ2-7
clone size: many
CDR3 protein: CASSLAVDREQYF
CDR3 DNA: TGCGCCAGCAGCTTGGCAGTCGACCGGGAGCAGTACTTC

V gene: TRBV29-1
D gene: -
J gene: TRBJ1-1
clone size: many
CDR3 protein: CSVESGLNTEAFF
CDR3 DNA: TGCAGCGTTGAATCGGGGTTGAACACTGAAGCTTTCTTT

V gene: TRBV19
D gene: TRBD1
J gene: TRBJ1-1
clone size: many
CDR3 protein: CASGQVNTEAFF
CDR3 DNA: TGTGCCAGTGGACAGGTGAACACTGAAGCTTTCTTT

V gene: TRBV4-2
D gene: TRBD1
J gene: TRBJ1-5
clone size: -
CDR3 protein: CASSSTGDQPQHF
CDR3 DNA: TGTGCCAGCAGCTCAACAGGGGATCAGCCCCAGCATTTT